This T cell receptor beta chain was recovered during a study of glioma-infiltrating T cells after dendritic cell vaccination (TCRdb year 2016). General notes on the study: The cohort comprised around 15 glioblastoma patients from Phase I and II dendritic cell vaccination trials, 9 newly diagnosed and 6 with recurrent disease. Patients received autologous tumor lysate-pulsed dendritic cell vaccination between the early 2000s and the early 2010s. To make the vaccine, monocyte-derived dendritic cells were cultured for seven days with IL-4 and GM-CSF and then pulsed overnight with autologous tumor lysate. Three intradermal dendritic cell vaccine injections were administered to patients at biweekly intervals in the arm below the axilla. Tumor-infiltrating lymphocyte content was quantified and tumor and blood repertoires were compared in dendritic cell-vaccinated glioblastoma patients by deep sequencing of TCR beta CDR3 regions. Survival after dendritic cell vaccination was correlated with TCR sequencing metrics, such as TIL content and the overlap between tumor and blood repertoires. Study-level results and caveats: Higher estimated pretreatment TIL content predicted longer time to progression and overall survival after dendritic cell vaccination. The cohort was small and heterogeneous, with few patients having full blood and tumor sets and even fewer initial-recurrent tumor pairs. The three-group TCR overlap response model was characterized as speculative, and prospective validation of the model was stated to be required. TCR clonality showed no direct relationship with survival, which suggests that a diverse polyclonal response may be important.

Using the immunoSEQ assay, TCRB CDR3 regions were amplified from around 2 micrograms of genomic DNA, or from all available DNA when less than that was on hand. For multiplex PCR, 60 forward primers for TCR V beta segments and 13 reverse primers for J beta segments were used. To estimate reads per starting template, synthetic control templates were spiked into each sample at limiting dilution. Reads of 87 bp were generated by sequencing on the Illumina HiSeq System. Concerning the study's data processing: To remove PCR and sequencing errors, closely related sequences were merged with a nearest neighbor algorithm. TCR overlap was measured as the percentage of unique tumor TCR beta sequences that were also present in the peripheral blood of the same patient. TCRdb's version of the immuneACCESS table is confined to in-frame rearrangements and falls short of the full clone set. An unresolved V gene accounts for under half of the shortfall where checked; the remainder is of unknown origin. V, J and clone size reflect that table, while D and trimming were determined from the DNA. This sample lists tens of thousands of clones; around 85% were detected once. The ten largest clones add up to roughly 2.9% of the sample.

This clone was observed once. It lacks a known antigen. Base quality data are lacking; no much larger clone is found one base away. From its cysteine to its phenylalanine, the CDR3 spans 15 amino acids. The entry retains the CDR3 DNA only, 45 bases that are in frame from base 1. V is cut back by 0 bases and J by 2 bases, with 4 bases in the junction unmatched. CDR1 and CDR2 (SQVTM, ANQGSEA) derive from the germline V gene. Patients were selected on the basis of adequate residual fresh-frozen tumor tissue and more than two years of available survival data. None of the glioblastoma patients carried an isocitrate dehydrogenase mutation, although molecular status otherwise varied. PBMC were collected before vaccination, two weeks after the third vaccination, and at tumor progression when it occurred. The Qiagen DNeasy Blood extraction Kit was used for extraction of genomic DNA.

This receptor was taken from a human donor with glioblastoma. Sequenced here: blood, sampled before dendritic cell vaccination. The chain is made from TRBV29-1 and TRBJ2-3; TRBD1 agrees with 8 junctional bases. This receptor has the CDR3 CSVEDRDRNTDTQYF. The nucleotide sequence is TGCAGCGTTGAAGATCGGGACAGGAACACAGATACGCAGTATTTT.